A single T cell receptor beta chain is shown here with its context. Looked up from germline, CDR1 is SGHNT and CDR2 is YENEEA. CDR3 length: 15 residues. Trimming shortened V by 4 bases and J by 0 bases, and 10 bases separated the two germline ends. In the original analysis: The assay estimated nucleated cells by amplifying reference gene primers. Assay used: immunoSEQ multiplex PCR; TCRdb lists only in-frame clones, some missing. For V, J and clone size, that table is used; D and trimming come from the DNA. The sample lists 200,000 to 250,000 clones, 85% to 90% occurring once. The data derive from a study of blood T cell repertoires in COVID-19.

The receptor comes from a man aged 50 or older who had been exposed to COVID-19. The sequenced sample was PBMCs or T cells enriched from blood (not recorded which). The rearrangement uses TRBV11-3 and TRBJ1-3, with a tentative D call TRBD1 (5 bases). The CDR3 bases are TGTGCCAGCAGCTCCAGGGAGGACTCTGGAAACACCATATATTTT. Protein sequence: CASSSREDSGNTIYF.